One and the same sample provided the 31 T cell receptor beta chains below, sequenced in a study of CD8 T cells in Susac syndrome. RNA was extracted with the RNeasy kit, and a quantity of about 0.45 to 1 ug was reverse transcribed using random hexamers. Via MiXCR, TCRdb re-called the immunoSEQ multiplex PCR reads, giving one row per CDR3 protein. The sample shows hundreds of thousands of distinct CDR3 sequences, 93% of them seen only once. Specimen: CD4+ T cells from PBMCs. The receptor set was obtained from a human donor with multiple sclerosis.

The chain joins TRBV5-1 to TRBJ1-1; the D gene is possibly TRBD1 (5 bases). CDR3 size: 13 residues. With 0 bases removed from V and 5 bases from J, the gap between germline ends came to 8 bases. CDR1 SGHRS and CDR2 YFSETQ come from the germline V gene. The chain's CDR3 is CASSLEQVTEAFF. CDR3 nucleotides: TGCGCCAGCAGCTTGGAACAGGTTACTGAAGCTTTCTTT.

This rearrangement joins TRBV20-1 to TRBJ1-2; D is uncertain. The germline gives CDR1 DFQATT, CDR2 SNEGSKA (reference sequence). The CDR3 sequence is 13 residues long. The V gene lost 3 bases and the J gene lost 5 bases, with 13 bases spanning the gap. CDR3 in DNA: TGCAGTGCTAGTTTAGATTCCGGTTATGGCTACACCTTC. Its protein is CSASLDSGYGYTF.

This clonotype was detected once. The chain combines TRBV3-1 with TRBJ2-7; D gene uncertain. This CDR3 has 14 residues. Trimming removed 1 base from V and 0 bases from J, with 7 bases in between. Germline CDR1 and CDR2: LGHDT and YNNKEL (reference sequence). CDR3 sequence: CASSQGAHSYEQYV. CDR3 DNA: TGTGCCAGCAGCCAAGGGGCACACTCCTACGAGCAGTACGTC.

CDR3 sequence (DNA): TGTGCCAGCACCCGGAGTCTCTCCAGCCTTAATTCACCCCTCCACTTT. It translates to CASTRSLSSLNSPLHF. The chain recombines TRBV5-8 with TRBJ1-6; D uncertain. The V end lost 6 bases, the J end lost 6 bases, and 19 bases lay between the germline ends. The germline gives CDR1 SGHTS, CDR2 YDEGEE. The CDR3 totals 16 residues.

J is TRBJ2-1 and V is TRBV14, with TRBD2 identical over 9 bases. V lost 8 bases to trimming and J lost 3 bases; unmatched junction nucleotides: 5. The CDR3 is 14 amino acids. Germline CDR1 and CDR2: SGHDN and FVKESK. The CDR3 loop is CASRGGASYNEQFF. DNA for the CDR3: TGTGCCAGCCGCGGGGGGGCCAGCTACAATGAGCAGTTCTTC.

The chain employs TRBV6-1 and TRBJ1-5; no clear D. Trimming took 6 bases from V and 1 from J, leaving 13 bases between them. The CDR3 sequence is 15 residues long. In germline, CDR1 is MNHNS, CDR2 SASEGT. CDR3 sequence (DNA): TGTGCCAGCAGCAAAGAACAGACCAGCAATCAGCCCCAGCATTTT. Translating it yields CASSKEQTSNQPQHF.

The genes are TRBV3-1 and TRBJ2-4; 7 bases line up with TRBD2. V was clipped by 7 bases and J by 3 bases; unmatched bases: 6. The CDR3 runs 14 residues. Germline CDR1 reads LGHDT; CDR2 reads YNNKEL (reference sequence). CDR3 in DNA: TGTGCCAGCACCAGGACGGGGGGCAAAAACATTCAGTACTTC. Protein sequence: CASTRTGGKNIQYF. The entire variable domain, with the rest obtained from reference TRBV3-1 and TRBJ2-4, is as follows: DTAVSQTPKYLVTQMGNDKSIKCEQNLGHDTMYWYKQDSKKFLKIMFSYNNKELIINETVPNRFSPKSPDKAHLNLHINSLELGDSAVYFCASTRTGGKNIQYFGAGTRLSVL.

The CDR3 DNA reads as TGTGCCAGCAGCAGCAGGGATGAAGAGACCCAGTACTTC. Its translation is CASSSRDEETQYF. The rearrangement uses TRBV27 and TRBJ2-5; possibly TRBD1 for D (5 bases). The CDR3 is made up of 13 amino acids. V lost 6 bases and J lost 3, with 11 bases in between. The germline V gene has CDR1 MNHEY and CDR2 SMNVEV (reference sequence).

The chain is built from TRBV20-1 and TRBJ2-3; 11 bases fit TRBD2. Trimming removed 3 bases from V and 2 bases from J; junction bases left unmatched: 1. The CDR3 contains 14 residues. Germline CDR1 is DFQATT and CDR2 is SNEGSKA (reference sequence). This chain's CDR3 is CSARTSGVTDTQYF. The CDR3, as DNA: TGCAGTGCTAGGACTAGCGGGGTCACAGATACGCAGTATTTT.

The V gene is TRBV10-3, the J gene TRBJ2-1; TRBD1 might be the D (5 bases). The CDR3 runs 11 residues. Germline V lookup: CDR1 ENHRY, CDR2 SYGVKD. Trimming cost V 2 bases and J 10 bases, with 6 bases left between them. The CDR3 loop reads CAISETGEQFF. The CDR3 coding sequence is TGTGCCATCAGTGAGACAGGAGAGCAGTTCTTC.

This clonotype came up a few times. The chain uses TRBV4-2 and TRBJ2-2; a weak D match, TRBD2 (5 bases). CDR1 is LGHNA, CDR2 YNFKEQ, per germline. The CDR3 is 14 residues long. Deletions cut 0 bases from V and 7 bases from J, with 9 bases between. The CDR3 DNA sequence: TGTGCCAGCAGCCAAGATTGGGGAGACGGGGAGCTGTTTTTT. It yields the protein CASSQDWGDGELFF.

V gene TRBV20-1 combines with J gene TRBJ1-5; 9 bases match TRBD1. CDR3 length: 15 residues. Germline CDR1 and CDR2: DFQATT and SNEGSKA (reference sequence). V gave up 2 bases and J gave up 1 base; unmatched junction bases: 3. CDR3 bases: TGCAGTGCTAGAAGGACAGGGGTCAGCAATCAGCCCCAGCATTTT. Amino acids: CSARRTGVSNQPQHF.

The chain links TRBV29-1 to TRBJ1-2; 7 bases line up with TRBD1. Germline trimming cut 7 bases from V and 4 bases from J; bases unmatched to any gene: 3. The length of the CDR3 is 11 residues. Per the germline V gene, CDR1 is SQVTM and CDR2 is ANQGSEA. CDR3 nucleotides: TGCAGCGCGGGACAGACCTATGGCTACACCTTC. This codes for CSAGQTYGYTF.

This clonotype was recorded once. The chain uses TRBV1 and TRBJ2-7; TRBD2, as called in the table, went unchecked against the DNA. TRBV1 represents a pseudogene. CDR3 size: 15 residues. The CDR3 DNA follows: TGCACCAGCAGCCTCTTTCCGGGACTAGCAGCCGAGCAGTACGTC. Translation gives CTSSLFPGLAAEQYV.

The genes are TRBV6-1 and TRBJ2-7; weak D call: TRBD2 (5 bases). The CDR3 covers 16 residues. The germline CDR1 and CDR2 sequences are MNHNS and SASEGT. With 7 bases removed from V and 1 base from J, the gap between germline ends came to 20 bases. The CDR3 reads CASTRFQGSGSYEQYV. As DNA, the CDR3 is TGTGCCAGCACAAGGTTCCAAGGATCGGGATCCTACGAGCAGTACGTC.

The chain carries TRBV20-1 and TRBJ1-3, with no clear D. V lost 1 base and J 0 bases, leaving 7 bases between the germline ends. There are 14 residues in the CDR3. In germline, CDR1 is DFQATT, CDR2 SNEGSKA (reference sequence). The CDR3 is CSARGPISGNTIYF. In DNA form, the CDR3 reads TGCAGTGCTAGAGGACCGATCTCTGGAAACACCATATATTTT.

V is TRBV24-1 and J is TRBJ2-3, with D perhaps TRBD1 or TRBD2 (5 bases each). Between the trimmed V and J ends, which lost 3 bases and 0 bases, there was a span of 12 bases. The CDR3 totals 16 residues. Germline CDR1 reads KGHDR; CDR2 reads SFDVKD. The CDR3 region is CATSDPDGASTDTQYF. CDR3 nucleotide sequence: TGTGCCACCAGTGATCCGGACGGGGCGAGCACAGATACGCAGTATTTT.

This chain connects TRBV10-3 to TRBJ2-3; tentatively, D is TRBD1 or TRBD2 (5 bases each). V shed 11 bases and J shed 4 bases, with 13 bases lying between them. The CDR3 loop spans 12 amino acids. Looked up from germline, CDR1 is ENHRY and CDR2 is SYGVKD. CDR3 in DNA: TGTGCCGCCCAGGGAGCCGCAGATACGCAGTATTTT. Protein sequence: CAAQGAADTQYF.

This CDR3 reads CASSRDVNQPQHF. The CDR3 DNA reads as TGTGCCAGCAGTCGGGACGTTAATCAGCCCCAGCATTTT. The V call is TRBV6-5, the J call TRBJ1-5; TRBD1 is a possible D gene (5 bases). V dropped 5 bases and J dropped 4 bases, with 9 bases sitting between them. Germline CDR1 reads MNHEY; CDR2 reads SVGAGI. This CDR3 is built from 13 residues.

This clonotype was counted between two and nine times. The V call is TRBV6-6, the J call TRBJ1-5; TRBD1 might be the D (5 bases). The CDR3 totals 14 residues. Germline CDR1 MNHNY, CDR2 SVGAGI (reference sequence). V was cut by 3 bases and J by 4 bases, with 10 bases left in between. The CDR3 reads CASSYGRGNQPQHF. In DNA form, the CDR3 reads TGTGCCAGCAGTTATGGTAGGGGAAATCAGCCCCAGCATTTT.

This clonotype was detected only once. The gene calls are TRBV10-3 and TRBJ2-7; 8 nucleotides line up with TRBD1. The CDR3 is 17 amino acids. J lost 2 bases, V lost 2 bases, and 11 bases had no gene match. Germline CDR1 and CDR2: ENHRY and SYGVKD. The CDR3 DNA reads TGTGCCATCAGTGAGCCCCCCGGCAGGGGGCTCCCCTACGAGCAGTACGTC. Protein sequence: CAISEPPGRGLPYEQYV.

This chain links TRBV5-1 with TRBJ2-2; maybe TRBD2 (5 bases). This CDR3 has 14 residues. The V gene lost 4 bases and the J gene lost 3 bases, with 10 bases spanning the gap. Germline CDR1 SGHRS, CDR2 YFSETQ. The CDR3 DNA is TGCGCCAGCAGCGATCCGGGGTACACCGGGGAGCTGTTTTTT. Translation: CASSDPGYTGELFF. The complete variable domain, with remaining parts taken from reference TRBV5-1 and TRBJ2-2, reads KAGVTQTPRYLIKTRGQQVTLSCSPISGHRSVSWYQQTPGQGLQFLFEYFSETQRNKGNFPGRFSGRQFSNSRSEMNVSTLELGDSALYLCASSDPGYTGELFFGEGSRLTVL.

The chain links TRBV7-9 to TRBJ2-1; 12 nucleotides line up with TRBD2. The CDR3 is 18 residues long. Germline CDR1 is SEHNR and CDR2 is FQNEAQ (reference sequence). V shed 3 bases, J shed 6 bases, and the junction held 12 bases outside the gene matches. This CDR3 is CASSFTPLLAGGGNEQFF. CDR3 coding DNA: TGTGCCAGCAGCTTTACCCCGCTTCTAGCGGGAGGGGGCAATGAGCAGTTCTTC.

The chain combines TRBV20-1 with TRBJ2-3, with 12 bases lining up with TRBD1. The CDR3 covers 16 residues. J was trimmed by 3 bases and V by 4 bases; bases with no gene match: 8. The germline CDR1 and CDR2 sequences are DFQATT and SNEGSKA (reference sequence). As DNA, the CDR3 is TGCAGTGCTACCTCCGGGACAGGGGGCTGGACAGATACGCAGTATTTT. This sequence encodes CSATSGTGGWTDTQYF.

The genes are TRBV5-1 and TRBJ1-6; 7 positions agree with TRBD1. V dropped 0 bases and J dropped 10; count of bases not matched to a gene: 7. The CDR3 runs to 15 residues. Germline V gives CDR1 SGHRS, CDR2 YFSETQ. The CDR3 loop is CASSLGDREGSPLHF. The CDR3 DNA follows: TGCGCCAGCAGCTTGGGCGACAGGGAGGGCTCACCCCTCCACTTT.

This sequence joins TRBV4-1 and TRBJ2-5; 7 bases are a match to TRBD2. Germline lookup yields CDR1 MGHRA and CDR2 YSYEKL. V lost 1 base to trimming and J lost 2 bases; unmatched junction nucleotides: 4. The CDR3 is made up of 15 amino acids. CDR3 amino acids: CASSQGSGGQETQYF. The CDR3 nucleotides are TGCGCCAGCAGCCAAGGTTCGGGGGGACAAGAGACCCAGTACTTC.

The CDR3 sequence: CASSSGGAKQYF. DNA of the CDR3: TGTGCCAGCAGCTCAGGGGGCGCGAAGCAGTACTTC. The chain employs TRBV27 and TRBJ2-7, with TRBD1 identical over 8 bases. The CDR3 length is 12 residues. Germline assignment: CDR1 MNHEY and CDR2 SMNVEV (reference sequence). V shed 6 bases, J shed 8 bases, and the junction held 6 bases outside the gene matches.

The rearrangement joins TRBV6-5 to TRBJ2-6, with a weak D call TRBD1 (5 bases). Germline V CDR1 and CDR2: MNHEY, SVGAGI. V shed 2 bases and J shed 0 bases, with 14 bases lying between them. This CDR3 is built from 18 residues. The CDR3 bases are TGTGCCAGCAGTTACCGGCCAGGGCCCACCTCTGGGGCCAACGTCCTGACTTTC. Amino acid sequence: CASSYRPGPTSGANVLTF.

This clonotype occurred a few times. The gene calls are TRBV3-1 and TRBJ2-7; TRBD2 is a possible D gene (5 bases). The germline V gene encodes CDR1 LGHDT and CDR2 YNNKEL (reference sequence). The V end lost 1 base, the J end lost 0 bases, and 10 bases lay between the germline ends. The CDR3 runs to 15 residues. CDR3 amino acids: CASSQGPGVSYEQYF. The CDR3 nucleotides read TGTGCCAGCAGCCAAGGCCCCGGGGTCTCCTACGAGCAGTACTTC.

The chain couples TRBV30 to TRBJ1-4; 7 nucleotides align to TRBD1. Germline CDR1 and CDR2: GTSNPN and SVGIG (reference sequence). The CDR3 has 16 residues. V lost 3 bases to trimming and J lost 0 bases; unmatched junction nucleotides: 7. The CDR3 DNA follows: TGTGCCTGGAGGAAGGACAGGATAGCAACTAATGAAAAACTGTTTTTT. This gives the protein CAWRKDRIATNEKLFF.

The chain has TRBV6-1 and TRBJ2-5; 7 nucleotides line up with TRBD1. The CDR3 sequence is 14 residues long. The germline V gene has CDR1 MNHNS and CDR2 SASEGT. Trimming removed 3 bases from V and 7 bases from J; junction bases left unmatched: 8. CDR3 sequence: CASSDGQVLGTQYF. In DNA, the CDR3 is TGTGCCAGCAGTGACGGACAGGTCCTCGGGACCCAGTACTTC.